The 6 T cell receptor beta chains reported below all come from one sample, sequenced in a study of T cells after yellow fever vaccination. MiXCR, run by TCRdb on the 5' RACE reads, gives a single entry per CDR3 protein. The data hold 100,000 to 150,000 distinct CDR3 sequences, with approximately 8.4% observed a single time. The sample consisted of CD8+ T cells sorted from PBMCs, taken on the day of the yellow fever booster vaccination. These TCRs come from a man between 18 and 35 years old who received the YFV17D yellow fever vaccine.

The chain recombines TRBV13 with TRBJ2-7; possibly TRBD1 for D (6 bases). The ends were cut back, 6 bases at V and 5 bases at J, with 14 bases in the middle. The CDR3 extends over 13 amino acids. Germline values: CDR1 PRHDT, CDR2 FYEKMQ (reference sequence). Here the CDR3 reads CASSYAGQNEQYV. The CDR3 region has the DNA TGTGCCAGCAGTTATGCCGGACAGAACGAGCAGTACGTC.

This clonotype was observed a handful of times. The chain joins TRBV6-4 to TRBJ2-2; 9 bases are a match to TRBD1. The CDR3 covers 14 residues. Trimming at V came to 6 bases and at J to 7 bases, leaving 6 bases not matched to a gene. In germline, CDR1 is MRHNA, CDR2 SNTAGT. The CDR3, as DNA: TGTGCCAGCAGCAGGACAGGGGACGGCGGGGAGCTGTTTTTT. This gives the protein CASSRTGDGGELFF.

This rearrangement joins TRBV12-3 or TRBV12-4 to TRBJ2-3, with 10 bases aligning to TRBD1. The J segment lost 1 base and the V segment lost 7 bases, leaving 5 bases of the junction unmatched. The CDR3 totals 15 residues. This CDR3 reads CASTGDRGRTDTQYF. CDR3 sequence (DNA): TGTGCCAGCACCGGGGACAGGGGTCGCACAGATACGCAGTATTTT.

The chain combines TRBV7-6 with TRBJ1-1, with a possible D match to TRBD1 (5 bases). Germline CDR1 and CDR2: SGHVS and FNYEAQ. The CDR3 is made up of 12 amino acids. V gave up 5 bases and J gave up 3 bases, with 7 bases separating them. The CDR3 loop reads CASSARDTEAFF. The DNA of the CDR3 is TGTGCCAGCAGCGCCAGGGACACTGAAGCTTTCTTT.

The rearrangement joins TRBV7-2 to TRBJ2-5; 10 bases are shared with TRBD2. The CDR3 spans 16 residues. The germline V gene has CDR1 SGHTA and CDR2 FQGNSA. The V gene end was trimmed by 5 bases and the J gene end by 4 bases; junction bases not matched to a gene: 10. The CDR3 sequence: CASSRWGLARLETQYF. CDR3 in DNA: TGTGCCAGCAGCCGTTGGGGACTAGCGAGGCTAGAGACCCAGTACTTC.

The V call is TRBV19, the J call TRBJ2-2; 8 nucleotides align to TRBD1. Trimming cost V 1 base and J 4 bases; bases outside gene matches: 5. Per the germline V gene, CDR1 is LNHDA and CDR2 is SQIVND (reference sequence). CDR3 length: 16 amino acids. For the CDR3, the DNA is TGTGCCAGTAGTATAGGAAGGACAGGGCTCACCGGGGAGCTGTTTTTT. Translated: CASSIGRTGLTGELFF. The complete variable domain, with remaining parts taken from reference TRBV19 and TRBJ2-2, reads DGGITQSPKYLFRKEGQNVTLSCEQNLNHDAMYWYRQDPGQGLRLIYYSQIVNDFQKGDIAEGYSVSREKKESFPLTVTSAQKNPTAFYLCASSIGRTGLTGELFFGEGSRLTVL.